A selection of T cell receptor beta chains follows, all from one sample in a study of blood T cell repertoires in COVID-19. The assay was immunoSEQ multiplex PCR, and TCRdb's table has in-frame clones only and misses some. The sample has roughly 150,000 clones, around 87% seen once; the top ten hold over 2%. The source material was peripheral blood. These receptors were obtained from a woman aged 80 or older with COVID-19, enrolled during active disease. Both conserved end residues are part of each CDR3. A D gene is named only where the DNA matches it firmly. Clone sizes are given selectively: once, few, many, or a class where the clone is expanded.

clone_size j_call v_call d_call cdr3_nt cdr3_aa
once TRBJ1-2 TRBV19 TRBD1 TGTGCCAGTAGTCCCTCGACAGGGCCCGGCTATGGCTACACCTTC CASSPSTGPGYGYTF
NA TRBJ1-1 TRBV19 NA TGTGCCAGTAGTATCCGTACAGGGAAATTGGACACTGAAGCTTTCTTT CASSIRTGKLDTEAFF
NA TRBJ2-3 TRBV5-1 TRBD2 TGCGCCAGCAGCACCGGGACTAGATCATTAGATACGCAGTATTTT CASSTGTRSLDTQYF
NA TRBJ2-1 TRBV5-6 TRBD2 TGTGCCAGCAGCTTTCGACTAGCGGACTCCAACCCGTTCTTC CASSFRLADSNPFF
NA TRBJ1-1 TRBV5-5 NA TGTGCCAGCAGCTTTCAGACAGCTATGAACACTGAAGCTTTCTTT CASSFQTAMNTEAFF
NA TRBJ2-5 TRBV18 NA TGTGCCAGCTCACCGCTAACAGGGTCGCAAGAGACCCAGTACTTC CASSPLTGSQETQYF
NA TRBJ2-1 TRBV5-8 NA TGTGCCAGCAGCTTGCGGTTTGCGGTGACCGATGAGCAGTTCTTC CASSLRFAVTDEQFF
NA TRBJ2-3 TRBV29-1 NA TGCAGCTCCGACCCCCCTAGCGCGACAGATACGCAGTATTTT CSSDPPSATDTQYF
NA TRBJ2-1 TRBV18 NA TGTGCCAGCTCAAAAAACACAGGCTCTTTTCTCTACAATGAGCAGTTCTTC CASSKNTGSFLYNEQFF
NA TRBJ1-1 TRBV19 NA TGTGCCAGTAGTCAGGATCCGAACACTGAAGCTTTCTTT CASSQDPNTEAFF
few TRBJ1-5 TRBV2 TRBD1 TGTGCCAGCAGCCCGGGGACAGGAGGGAATCAGCCCCAGCATTTT CASSPGTGGNQPQHF
NA TRBJ2-1 TRBV28 NA TGTGCCAGCAGTTTAACGGTTAGCTCCTACAATGAGCAGTTCTTC CASSLTVSSYNEQFF
NA TRBJ2-7 TRBV7-2 TRBD2 TGTGCCAGCAGGGCAGGAGGCGGGGGTCTCTACGAGCAGTACTTC CASRAGGGGLYEQYF
NA TRBJ2-3 TRBV27 NA TGTGCCAGCAGTCCACCCACCCGGGATACGCAGTATTTT CASSPPTRDTQYF